These 9 T cell receptor beta chains were sequenced from one sample in a study of TIL therapy for anti-PD-1-resistant metastatic lung cancer. Time point denoted: pre-treatment sample, taken before nivolumab and TIL therapy. This was the immunoSEQ v3 assay. The data were produced by immunoSEQ multiplex PCR, yet TCRdb's version contains in-frame clones alone and is incomplete. The sample shows tens of thousands of clones, 80% to 90% of them seen only once. The material was blood, obtained at baseline. The receptor source for this set is a person aged 30 to 80 with non-small cell lung cancer.

The rearrangement joins TRBV30 to TRBJ2-3; no firm D call. Germline V gives CDR1 GTSNPN, CDR2 SVGIG (reference sequence). The V end was cut by 0 bases, the J end by 4 bases, with 11 bases between. The CDR3 runs to 14 residues. In DNA, the CDR3 is TGTGCCTGGAGTGTACTGACCCCGGCAGATACGCAGTATTTT. Translation: CAWSVLTPADTQYF.

The V call is TRBV24-1, the J call TRBJ2-7; 9 bases are shared with TRBD2. The germline gives CDR1 KGHDR, CDR2 SFDVKD. The CDR3 sequence is 15 residues long. V gave up 5 bases and J gave up 4 bases; unmatched junction bases: 8. The CDR3, as DNA: TGTGCCACCAGTGCCCCCAGTAGCGGGAGATACGAGCAGTACTTC. Its protein product is CATSAPSSGRYEQYF.

J is TRBJ2-3 and V is TRBV4-3; 11 nucleotides align to TRBD2. CDR1 is LGHNA, CDR2 YSLEER, per germline. The CDR3 has 16 residues. The ends lost 4 bases at V and 1 base at J; junction bases unmatched: 4. CDR3 coding DNA: TGCGCCAGCAGCCGCCTTAGCGGGGGGGGCACAGATACGCAGTATTTT. Translation: CASSRLSGGGTDTQYF.

This clone was seen more than once but under ten times. The rearrangement joins TRBV4-2 to TRBJ1-2; D remains unclear. The CDR3 contains 15 residues. V was clipped by 0 bases and J by 0 bases, with 8 bases between them. Germline loops: CDR1 LGHNA, CDR2 YNFKEQ. The CDR3 region has the DNA TGTGCCAGCAGCCAAGATTCGGACTCTAACTATGGCTACACCTTC. Its protein product is CASSQDSDSNYGYTF.

This clone turned up a few times. The chain links TRBV6-2 or TRBV6-3 to TRBJ2-5; D remains ambiguous. This CDR3 spans 12 amino acids. CDR1 and CDR2 from the germline V gene are MNHEY and SVGEGT. V lost 2 bases and J lost 6, with 7 bases in between. The CDR3 DNA follows: TGTGCCAGCAGTTACCGGGTCCAGACCCAGTACTTC. Translated, it gives CASSYRVQTQYF.

This chain uses TRBV28 with TRBJ1-2; 7 bases are shared with TRBD1. Per the germline V gene, CDR1 is MDHEN and CDR2 is SYDVKM. Trimming cost V 6 bases and J 6 bases; bases outside gene matches: 7. The CDR3 runs to 13 residues. The CDR3 spells CASSQDRVNGYTF. CDR3 nucleotide sequence: TGTGCCAGCAGCCAAGACAGGGTTAATGGCTACACCTTC.

This clone was seen a single time. The V and J genes are TRBV4-3 and TRBJ1-2; the D gene is possibly TRBD1 (6 bases). Per germline, CDR1 LGHNA and CDR2 YSLEER. The CDR3 is made up of 16 amino acids. V lost 0 bases, J lost 4 bases, and 15 bases lay in between. CDR3 sequence reads: CASSQDGGARGYGYTF. CDR3 bases: TGCGCCAGCAGCCAAGATGGGGGGGCGCGGGGCTATGGCTACACCTTC.

This clone was seen a few times. This chain links TRBV10-1 with TRBJ2-7; perhaps TRBD1 as D (6 bases). The CDR3 is 12 residues long. The germline gives CDR1 WNHNN, CDR2 SYGVQD (reference sequence). V dropped 7 bases and J dropped 3 bases, with 10 bases sitting between them. This chain's CDR3 is CASMHRVYEQYF. The CDR3 bases are TGCGCCAGCATGCACAGGGTCTACGAGCAGTACTTC.

The J gene is TRBJ2-7, the V gene TRBV27; no reliable D call. The CDR3 length is 13 residues. Trimming took 3 bases from V and 1 from J, leaving 7 bases between them. Germline loops: CDR1 MNHEY, CDR2 SMNVEV (reference sequence). CDR3 sequence reads: CASSLTESYEQYF. Here the CDR3 DNA reads TGTGCCAGCAGTTTGACGGAGTCCTACGAGCAGTACTTC.